This TCR beta chain was profiled in a study of blood T cell repertoires in COVID-19 (TCRdb year 2020). About the study as a whole: Collaborator samples came from the United States, Italy and Spain and covered acute and convalescent phases of COVID-19. Samples were obtained from the ongoing ImmuneRACE study (first 160 participants) and from some 1,200 subjects provided by 6 global collaborators. Nearly every sample came with metadata listing a de-identified subject ID, COVID-19 status, age in years and sex. The material from the prospective study consisted of cDNA or gDNA derived from T cells, B-cell-depleted T cells, or PBMCs. The repertoires were made available in a free public database intended to serve as a resource for research on the immune response to SARS-CoV-2. The dataset comprised deeply sampled blood TCRbeta repertoires from subjects exposed to, actively infected with, or recovered from COVID-19. Where available, HLA class I and class II types were obtained from metadata supplied by the sample provider rather than from assay-based typing. Overall results and qualifications from the work: The quantity of clinical and demographic metadata differed by source and by participant and was supplied without curation.

A remark on this clone: Its antigen remains undetermined. One base away there is no much larger clone; base qualities are not given.

CDR1 is given as MGHDK and CDR2 as SYGVNS, both from the germline V gene. V and J are truncated by 5 bases and 0 bases respectively, leaving an intervening sequence of 12 bases. From cysteine to phenylalanine, the CDR3 is 15 amino acids long. Only the CDR3 portion is preserved as DNA: 45 bases, with reading frame beginning at the first base. TCRbeta CDR3 regions were amplified from genomic DNA by means of the immunoSEQ Assay, a bias-controlled multiplex PCR. Processing in the source paper ran as follows. Nucleated cell counts per sample were estimated from amplification of reference gene primers within the assay. To quantify the absolute abundance of each unique TCRbeta CDR3 rearrangement, sequence reads were collapsed and filtered. For each sample, productive Simpson clonality was calculated as the square root of Simpson's diversity index across productive rearrangements. Here the immuneACCESS table is served through TCRdb, limited to in-frame sequences with V and J called. Missing clones are a known gap in these copies; in checked studies unresolved V genes cover under half, and the rest lacks a known reason. The DNA was the basis for D and trimming; V, J and clone size are from that table. The sample yields about 220,000 clones; approximately 78% were counted once. Less than 6% of the sample goes to the ten largest clones.

One collaborating source in Seattle enrolled patients during active infection and followed them longitudinally through the course of disease. Whole blood was collected in K2EDTA tubes by collaborating institutions according to the institutions' own protocols. For TCRbeta analysis, collaborator samples were shipped as frozen whole blood, as isolated PBMCs, or as DNA extracted from either sample type. Recombination connected TRBV25-1 to TRBJ2-3; the D gene is perhaps TRBD1, on 5 matching bases. The sample taken for sequencing was peripheral blood. This clonotype was obtained from a woman in her 70s with COVID-19, enrolled during active disease. The DNA is TGTGCCAGCAGTCCCGACAGTTCTAGCACAGATACGCAGTATTTT. This translates into CASSPDSSSTDTQYF.